This TCR beta chain was obtained from a study of T cell responses to AZD1222 COVID-19 vaccine (dated by TCRdb to the early 2020s). Broadly, across the study: Because spike-specific TCR depth and breadth did not differ between the two schedules, AZD1222 recipients who got a second dose at roughly 4 weeks were pooled with those who got a second dose at roughly 12 weeks. TCR sequencing covered some 240 trial participants: 200 to 220 given two doses of AZD1222 and 26 given two doses of MenACWY control vaccine. Enrollment into the trials was organized by age into subgroups of 18-55, 56-69 and 70-plus years, and those subgroups contained roughly 160, 29 and 62 TCR-sequenced participants, respectively.

In the paper's terms, the time point label means: baseline before first vaccination. Vaccinee samples were obtained from the UK trials COV001 and COV002, which included a single-blind randomized controlled phase 2/3 trial of AZD1222 (ChAdOx1 nCoV-19) in healthy adults. For TCRbeta chain sequencing, PBMC samples were collected from trial participants at day 0 and at day 28 after the second dose. Trimming accounts for 3 bases at V and 6 bases at J, while the number of junction bases matched to no gene is 5. The CDR3 goes from the cysteine to the phenylalanine over 16 residues. Only the CDR3 region is kept as DNA, spanning 48 bases read in frame from base 1. In the germline V gene, CDR1 corresponds to SGHVS and CDR2 to FNYEAQ. Overall study outcomes, separate from this receptor: The 56-69-year group was small, and its depth increase did not reach significance, likely because of low power. Conclusions about previously exposed vaccinees are limited, since just a handful of AZD1222 recipients were seropositive for SARS-CoV-2 at baseline. Nearly half of unique spike-specific TCRs reportedly recognized epitopes outside regions mutated in the B.1.351 and B.1.1.7 variants. No day 14 peak-response samples were available, so repertoires were characterized only after the peak T cell response. The whole spike protein was spanned by vaccine-associated CD4 TCRs, and dominant responses were seen in regions 160-218 and 743-854. Participants were mostly white British, with more females than males. The authors suggested clonal diversity may have been underestimated. After two AZD1222 doses, both the breadth and the depth of spike-specific TCRs were significantly higher than at day 0 and than in MenACWY recipients.

In regard to this clone: Its target antigen remains unknown. Qualities for individual bases were not recorded, and no much larger clone is one base off.

The CDR3 regions of human TCRbeta chains were analyzed by immunosequencing. Turning to the authors' computational methods: TCRs in the repertoires were compared against a reference library of SARS-CoV-2-specific TCRs that had been generated with the MIRA antigen-specificity platform. Breadth was defined as the fraction of unique TCRs that were SARS-CoV-2-associated, and depth was defined as the fraction of total T cells that were SARS-CoV-2-associated. Using the MIRA data, each spike-specific TCR was mapped to the spike region that the TCR reacts to and placed in a CD4 or CD8 class. Log10-transformed breadth and depth values were compared by one-way ANOVA with Sidak's multiple comparisons tests. TCRdb obtained this table from immuneACCESS and retained in-frame rearrangements with V and J assigned. These tables miss some clones; where compared with another copy, unresolved V genes account for less than half of the shortfall, and the remainder is unexplained. V and J calls and clone size follow that table, whereas D and trimming were derived from the DNA. For this sample there are about 180,000 clones; 85% to 90% appear just once. Roughly 6.9% of the sample is in the top ten clones.

This TCR was sampled from an adult in good health. The sequences come from peripheral blood, collected on day 0 of AZD1222 vaccination. The chain employs TRBV7-6 and TRBJ2-2; TRBD1 matches 12 bases in the middle. The CDR3 region: CASSFPGQGAPGELFF. The nucleotide sequence reads as follows: TGTGCCAGCAGCTTCCCGGGACAGGGGGCCCCCGGGGAGCTGTTTTTT. This CDR3, with the reference TRBV7-6 and TRBJ2-2 proteins standing in past its ends, gives the full variable domain GAGVSQSPRYKVTKRGQDVALRCDPISGHVSLYWYRQALGQGPEFLTYFNYEAQQDKSGLPNDRFSAERPEGSISTLTIQRTEQRDSAMYRCASSFPGQGAPGELFFGEGSRLTVL.